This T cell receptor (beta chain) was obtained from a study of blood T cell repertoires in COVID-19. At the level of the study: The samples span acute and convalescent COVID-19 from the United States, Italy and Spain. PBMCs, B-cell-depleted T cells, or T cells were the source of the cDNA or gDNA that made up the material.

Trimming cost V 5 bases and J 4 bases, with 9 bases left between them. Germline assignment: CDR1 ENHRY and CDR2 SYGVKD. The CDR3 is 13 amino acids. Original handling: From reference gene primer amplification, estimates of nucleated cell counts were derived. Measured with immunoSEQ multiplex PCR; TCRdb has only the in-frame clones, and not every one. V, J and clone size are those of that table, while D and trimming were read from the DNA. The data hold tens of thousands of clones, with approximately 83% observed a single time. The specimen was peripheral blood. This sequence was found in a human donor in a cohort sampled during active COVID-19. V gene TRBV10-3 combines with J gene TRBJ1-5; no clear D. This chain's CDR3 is CAISTADNQPQHF. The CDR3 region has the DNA TGTGCCATCAGTACAGCAGATAATCAGCCCCAGCATTTT.